The entry below gives a single TCR beta chain sequence along with its context. Antigen: not known. These data belong to a study of cytomegalovirus exposure and HLA in healthy donors. PCR primers comprised 60 Vbeta and 13 Jbeta primers. Sequencing was performed with immunoSEQ multiplex PCR; in TCRdb, only in-frame clones are kept and a portion is missing. This table has over 100,000 clones, 72% appearing once. Study observations and caveats: Confirmation was obtained in vitro that a few CMV-associated chains are specific for CMV antigens. Segments of the TCR beta V type were, in most cases, productive about 90% or about 30% of the time in an earlier analysis. A cluster of highly shared sequence variants was likely a sequencing artifact. Roughly even sequencing depth across donors was the assumption behind the presence/absence analyses.

This sequence was found in a man aged 45-65 years in good health and CMV-seropositive. Sequencing used PBMCs.

CDR3 protein: CASSGLAGSGETQYF. For the CDR3, the DNA is TGTGCCAGTAGTGGACTAGCGGGGTCCGGAGAGACCCAGTACTTC. The chain combines TRBV19 with TRBJ2-5, with 12 bases lining up with TRBD2. The trim removed 5 bases at V and 4 bases at J, leaving 5 bases unmatched. Looked up from germline, CDR1 is LNHDA and CDR2 is SQIVND (reference sequence). This CDR3 is built from 15 residues.